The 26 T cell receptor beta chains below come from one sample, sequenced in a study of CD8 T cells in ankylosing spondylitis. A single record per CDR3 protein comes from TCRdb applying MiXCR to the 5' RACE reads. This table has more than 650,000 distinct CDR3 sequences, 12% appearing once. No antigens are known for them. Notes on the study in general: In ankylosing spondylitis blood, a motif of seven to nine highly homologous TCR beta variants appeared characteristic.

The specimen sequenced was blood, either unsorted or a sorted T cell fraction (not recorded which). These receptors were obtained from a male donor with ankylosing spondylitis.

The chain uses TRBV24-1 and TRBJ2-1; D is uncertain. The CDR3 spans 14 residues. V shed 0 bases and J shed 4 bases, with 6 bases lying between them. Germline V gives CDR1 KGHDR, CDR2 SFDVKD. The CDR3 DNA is TGTGCCACCAGTGATTTGCGGCTGTACAATGAGCAGTTCTTC. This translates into CATSDLRLYNEQFF.

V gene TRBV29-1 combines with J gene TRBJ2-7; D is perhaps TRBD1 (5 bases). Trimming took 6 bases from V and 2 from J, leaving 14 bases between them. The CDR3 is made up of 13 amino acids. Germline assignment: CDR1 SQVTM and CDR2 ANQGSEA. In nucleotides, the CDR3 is TGCAGCGTGTTGACGACAGACACCTACGAGCAGTACTTC. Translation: CSVLTTDTYEQYF.

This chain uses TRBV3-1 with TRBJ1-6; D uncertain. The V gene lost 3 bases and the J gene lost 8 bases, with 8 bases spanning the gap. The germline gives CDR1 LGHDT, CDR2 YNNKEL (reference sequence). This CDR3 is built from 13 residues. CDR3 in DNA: TGTGCCAGCAGCCATGGGTACGATTCACCCCTCCACTTT. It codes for CASSHGYDSPLHF.

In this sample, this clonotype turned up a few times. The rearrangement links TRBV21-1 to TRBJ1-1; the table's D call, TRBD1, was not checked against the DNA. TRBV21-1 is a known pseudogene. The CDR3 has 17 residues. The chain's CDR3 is CATSNRPGTGEVTEAFF. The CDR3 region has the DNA TGTGCCACCAGCAATCGACCCGGGACAGGGGAAGTCACTGAAGCTTTCTTT.

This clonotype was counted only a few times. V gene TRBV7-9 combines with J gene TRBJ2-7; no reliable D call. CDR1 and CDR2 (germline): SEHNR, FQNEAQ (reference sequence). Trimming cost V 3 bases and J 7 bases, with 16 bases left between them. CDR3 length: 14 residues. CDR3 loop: CASSFVSYDPEQYF. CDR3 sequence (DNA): TGTGCCAGCAGCTTCGTCAGCTACGATCCGGAGCAGTACTTC.

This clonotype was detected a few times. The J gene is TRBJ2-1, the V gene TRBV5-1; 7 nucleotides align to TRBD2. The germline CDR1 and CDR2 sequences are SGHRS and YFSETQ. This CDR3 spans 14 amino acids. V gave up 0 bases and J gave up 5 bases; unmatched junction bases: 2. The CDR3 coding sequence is TGCGCCAGCAGCTTGGGGACTAGTAACAATGAGCAGTTCTTC. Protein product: CASSLGTSNNEQFF.

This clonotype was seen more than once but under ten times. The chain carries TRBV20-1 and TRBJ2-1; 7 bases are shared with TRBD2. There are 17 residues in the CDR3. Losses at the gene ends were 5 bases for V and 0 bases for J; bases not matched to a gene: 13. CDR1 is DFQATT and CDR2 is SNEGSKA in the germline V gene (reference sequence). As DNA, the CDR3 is TGCAGTGCTCTAAACCGCCTAGCGGATAGCTCCTACAATGAGCAGTTCTTC. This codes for CSALNRLADSSYNEQFF.

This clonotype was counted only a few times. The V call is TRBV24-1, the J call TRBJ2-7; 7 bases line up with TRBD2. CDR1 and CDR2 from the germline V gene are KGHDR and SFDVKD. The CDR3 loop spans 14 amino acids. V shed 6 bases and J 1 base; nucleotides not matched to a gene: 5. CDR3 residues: CATSRGVPSYEQYF. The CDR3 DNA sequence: TGTGCCACCAGTCGGGGGGTACCGTCCTACGAGCAGTACTTC.

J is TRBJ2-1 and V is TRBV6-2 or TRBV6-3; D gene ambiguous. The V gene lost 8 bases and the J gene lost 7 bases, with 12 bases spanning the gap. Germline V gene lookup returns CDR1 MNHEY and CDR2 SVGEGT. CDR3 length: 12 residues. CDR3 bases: TGTGCCAGCGGGCACGGGCGGAATGAGCAGTTCTTC. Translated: CASGHGRNEQFF.

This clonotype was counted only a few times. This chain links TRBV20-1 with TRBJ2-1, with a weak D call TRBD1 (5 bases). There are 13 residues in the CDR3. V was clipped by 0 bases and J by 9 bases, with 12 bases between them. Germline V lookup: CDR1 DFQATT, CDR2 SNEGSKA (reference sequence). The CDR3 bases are TGCAGTGCTAGAGACAGGGTTAGGGGTGAGCAGTTCTTC. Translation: CSARDRVRGEQFF.

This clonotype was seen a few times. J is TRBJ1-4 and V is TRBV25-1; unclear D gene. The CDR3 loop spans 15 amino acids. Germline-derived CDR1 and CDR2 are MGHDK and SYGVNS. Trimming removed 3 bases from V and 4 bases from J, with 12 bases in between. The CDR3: CASSEPAAFNEKLFF. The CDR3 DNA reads TGTGCCAGCAGTGAGCCGGCCGCCTTTAATGAAAAACTGTTTTTT.

In DNA form, the CDR3 reads TGCAGTGCTAGAGATTCGGTCGGGACGGGTGGCTACACCTTC. Translation gives CSARDSVGTGGYTF. The J gene is TRBJ1-2, the V gene TRBV20-1; D is perhaps TRBD1 (5 bases). The CDR3 contains 14 residues. V shed 0 bases and J shed 7 bases, with 15 bases lying between them. The germline V gene has CDR1 DFQATT and CDR2 SNEGSKA (reference sequence).

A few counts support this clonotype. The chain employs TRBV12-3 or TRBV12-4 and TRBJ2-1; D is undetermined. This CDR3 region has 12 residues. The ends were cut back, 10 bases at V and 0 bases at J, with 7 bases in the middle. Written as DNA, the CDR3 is TGTGCCACTACGAGCTCCTACAATGAGCAGTTCTTC. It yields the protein CATTSSYNEQFF.

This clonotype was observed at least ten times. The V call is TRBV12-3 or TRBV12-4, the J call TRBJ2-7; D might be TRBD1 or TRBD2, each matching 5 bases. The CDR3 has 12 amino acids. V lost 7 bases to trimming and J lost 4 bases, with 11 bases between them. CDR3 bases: TGTGCCAGCACCGGGACGTCGTACGAGCAGTACTTC. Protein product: CASTGTSYEQYF.

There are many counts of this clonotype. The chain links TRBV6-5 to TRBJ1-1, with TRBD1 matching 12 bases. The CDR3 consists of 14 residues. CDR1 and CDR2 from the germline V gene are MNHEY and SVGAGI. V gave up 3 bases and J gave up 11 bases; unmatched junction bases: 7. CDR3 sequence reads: CASSYGGTGGLAFF. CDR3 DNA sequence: TGTGCCAGCAGTTATGGAGGGACAGGGGGCTTGGCTTTCTTT.

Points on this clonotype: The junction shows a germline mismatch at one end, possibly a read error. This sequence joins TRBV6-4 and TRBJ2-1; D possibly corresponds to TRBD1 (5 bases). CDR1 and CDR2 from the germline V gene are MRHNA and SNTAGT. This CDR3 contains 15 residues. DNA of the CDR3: TGTGACAGCAGTGCCTTCCCAGGGTCCTACAATGAGCAGTTCTTC. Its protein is CDSSAFPGSYNEQFF.

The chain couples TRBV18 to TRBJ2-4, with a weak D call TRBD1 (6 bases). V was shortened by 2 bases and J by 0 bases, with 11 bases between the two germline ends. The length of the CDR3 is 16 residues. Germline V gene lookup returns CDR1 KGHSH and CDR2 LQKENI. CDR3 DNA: TGTGCCAGCTCACCAGATGGGGGCATAGCCAAAAACATTCAGTACTTC. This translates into CASSPDGGIAKNIQYF.

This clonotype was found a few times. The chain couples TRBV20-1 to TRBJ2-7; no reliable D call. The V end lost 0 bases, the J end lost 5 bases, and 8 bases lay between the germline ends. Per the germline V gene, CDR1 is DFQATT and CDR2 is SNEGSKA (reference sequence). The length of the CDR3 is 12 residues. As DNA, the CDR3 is TGCAGTGCTAGAGACGGACGGGACGAGCAGTACTTC. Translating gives CSARDGRDEQYF.

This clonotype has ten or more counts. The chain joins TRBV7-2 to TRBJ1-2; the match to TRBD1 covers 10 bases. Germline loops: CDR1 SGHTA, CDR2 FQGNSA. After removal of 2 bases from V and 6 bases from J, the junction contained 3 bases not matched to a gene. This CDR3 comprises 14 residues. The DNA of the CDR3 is TGTGCCAGCAGCTTACGGGACAGGGGTAATGGCTACACCTTC. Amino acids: CASSLRDRGNGYTF. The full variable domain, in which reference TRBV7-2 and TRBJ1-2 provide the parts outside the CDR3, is GAGVSQSPSNKVTEKGKDVELRCDPISGHTALYWYRQSLGQGLEFLIYFQGNSAPDKSGLPSDRFSAERTGGSVSTLTIQRTQQEDSAVYLCASSLRDRGNGYTFGSGTRLTVV.

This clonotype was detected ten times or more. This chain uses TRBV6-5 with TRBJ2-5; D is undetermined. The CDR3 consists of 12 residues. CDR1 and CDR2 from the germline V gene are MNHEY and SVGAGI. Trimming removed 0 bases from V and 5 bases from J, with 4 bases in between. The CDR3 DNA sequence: TGTGCCAGCAGTTACTCGAGGGAGACCCAGTACTTC. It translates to CASSYSRETQYF.

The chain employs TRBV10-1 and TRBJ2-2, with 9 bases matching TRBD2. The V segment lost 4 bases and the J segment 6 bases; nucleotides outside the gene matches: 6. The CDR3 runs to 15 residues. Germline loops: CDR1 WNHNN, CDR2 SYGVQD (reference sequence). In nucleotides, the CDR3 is TGCGCCAGCAGTGGTAGCGGGAGTTATTCCGGGGAGCTGTTTTTT. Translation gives CASSGSGSYSGELFF.

The CDR3 DNA reads as TGTGCCAGCAGTTCCACCTGGACAGGGGAGGCCTACAATGAGCAGTTCTTC. Amino acid sequence: CASSSTWTGEAYNEQFF. The chain uses TRBV28 and TRBJ2-1; 9 bases match TRBD1. CDR1 and CDR2 (germline): MDHEN, SYDVKM. Trimming at V came to 4 bases and at J to 2 bases, leaving 9 bases not matched to a gene. The CDR3 sequence is 17 residues long.

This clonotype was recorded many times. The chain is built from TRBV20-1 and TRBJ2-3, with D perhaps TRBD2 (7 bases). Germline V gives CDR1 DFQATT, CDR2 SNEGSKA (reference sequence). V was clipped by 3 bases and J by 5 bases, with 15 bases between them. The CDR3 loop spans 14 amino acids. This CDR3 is CSARRGGRGDTQYF. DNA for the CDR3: TGCAGTGCTAGGAGGGGGGGCCGGGGAGATACGCAGTATTTT.

CDR3 DNA sequence: TGCGCCAGCAGCGTGGACAGGGTAGCTGAAGCTTTCTTT. It yields the protein CASSVDRVAEAFF. The J gene is TRBJ1-1, the V gene TRBV5-1; 8 bases match TRBD1. The J segment lost 6 bases and the V segment lost 4 bases, leaving 5 bases of the junction unmatched. CDR1 SGHRS and CDR2 YFSETQ come from the germline V gene. This CDR3 region has 13 residues.

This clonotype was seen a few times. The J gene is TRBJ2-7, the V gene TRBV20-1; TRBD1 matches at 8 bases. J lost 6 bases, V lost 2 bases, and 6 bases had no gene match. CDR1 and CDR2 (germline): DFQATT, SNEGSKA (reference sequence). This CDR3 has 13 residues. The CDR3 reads CSARTGGYSEQYF. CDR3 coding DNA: TGCAGTGCTAGAACAGGGGGGTATTCCGAGCAGTACTTC.

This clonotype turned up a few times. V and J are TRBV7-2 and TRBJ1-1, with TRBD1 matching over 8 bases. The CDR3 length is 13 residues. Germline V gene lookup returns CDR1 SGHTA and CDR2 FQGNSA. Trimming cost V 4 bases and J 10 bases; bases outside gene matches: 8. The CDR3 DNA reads TGTGCCAGCAGCTCTGGGACAGGTCTTGGAGCTTTCTTT. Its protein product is CASSSGTGLGAFF.